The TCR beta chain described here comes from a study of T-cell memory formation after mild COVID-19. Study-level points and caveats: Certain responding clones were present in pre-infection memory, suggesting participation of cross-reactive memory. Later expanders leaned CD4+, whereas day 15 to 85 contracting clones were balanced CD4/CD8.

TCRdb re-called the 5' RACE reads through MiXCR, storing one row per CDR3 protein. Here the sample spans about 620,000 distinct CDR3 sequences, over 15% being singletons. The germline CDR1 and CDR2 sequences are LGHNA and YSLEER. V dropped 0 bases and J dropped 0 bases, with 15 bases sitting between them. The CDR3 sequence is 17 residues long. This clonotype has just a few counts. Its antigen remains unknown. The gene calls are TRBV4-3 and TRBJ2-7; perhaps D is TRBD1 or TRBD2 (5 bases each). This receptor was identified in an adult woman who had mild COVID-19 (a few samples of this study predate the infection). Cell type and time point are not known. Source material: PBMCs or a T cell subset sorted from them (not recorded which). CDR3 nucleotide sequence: TGCGCCAGCAGCCAAGAGTTCTTGGGGGAGAGCTCCTACGAGCAGTACTTC. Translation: CASSQEFLGESSYEQYF.